These 13 T cell receptor beta chains were all obtained from the same sample, sequenced in a study of shared clonotypes between healthy human individuals. CD45RO negativity and positive selection for CCR7 defined naive CD8 cells, a population that excluded terminally differentiated effector memory CD45RA+ cells. The repertoire was sequenced with immunoSEQ multiplex PCR; TCRdb's copy has only in-frame clones and lacks some. Of some 1,900,000 clones in the sample, around 96% were seen once. The material sequenced was naive CD8+ T cells sorted from blood. These receptors all come from a man younger than 35 in good health.

V usage is TRBV15 and J usage is TRBJ1-1, with D perhaps TRBD1 (6 bases). Germline V gene data show CDR1 as LNHNV and CDR2 as YYDKDF (reference sequence). The V end lost 1 base, the J end lost 7 bases, and 13 bases lay between the germline ends. This CDR3 has 14 residues. The CDR3 DNA reads TGTGCCACCAGCAGAGGGGCCTTAGGGGGTGAAGCTTTCTTT. Translation gives CATSRGALGGEAFF.

As for this clone: Other DNA sequences in the sample encode the same CDR3. The chain uses TRBV10-3 and TRBJ1-1; D not certain. Trimming cost V 0 bases and J 1 base, with 3 bases left between them. Germline V gene data show CDR1 as ENHRY and CDR2 as SYGVKD. The length of the CDR3 is 13 residues. The CDR3 DNA reads TGTGCCATCAGTGAGTCCGGGAACACTGAAGCTTTCTTT. Its translation is CAISESGNTEAFF.

This sequence joins TRBV11-2 and TRBJ2-4; D possibly corresponds to TRBD2 (6 bases). This CDR3 region has 14 residues. The germline V and J ends were trimmed by 1 base and 4 bases, with 8 bases remaining between them. CDR1 and CDR2 (germline): SGHAT, FQNNGV. The CDR3 is CASSLVGGKNIQYF. The CDR3 DNA follows: TGTGCCAGCAGCTTAGTGGGGGGTAAAAACATTCAGTACTTC.

The chain links TRBV15 to TRBJ2-7, with a possible D match to TRBD2 (5 bases). Trimming removed 4 bases at V and 7 bases at J, with 8 bases between. The germline CDR1 and CDR2 sequences are LNHNV and YYDKDF (reference sequence). The CDR3 has 11 residues. CDR3 nucleotide sequence: TGTGCCACCAGCACCACGGGAGAGCAGTACTTC. It encodes CATSTTGEQYF.

V usage is TRBV7-6 and J usage is TRBJ2-7, with D perhaps TRBD1 (6 bases). Germline CDR1 reads SGHVS; CDR2 reads FNYEAQ. The CDR3 loop spans 15 amino acids. V lost 4 bases and J 0 bases, leaving 13 bases between the germline ends. The CDR3 region has the DNA TGTGCCAGCAGCTCTACAGAGGACAGCTCCTACGAGCAGTACTTC. Its protein is CASSSTEDSSYEQYF.

V gene TRBV19 combines with J gene TRBJ2-1; possible D gene TRBD1, 5 bases. Per the germline V gene, CDR1 is LNHDA and CDR2 is SQIVND (reference sequence). The CDR3 spans 16 residues. V lost 3 bases and J lost 0, with 12 bases in between. The CDR3 region is CASSIVLTASYNEQFF. As DNA, the CDR3 is TGTGCCAGTAGTATTGTCCTGACAGCCTCCTACAATGAGCAGTTCTTC.

Concerning this clone: Other nucleotide sequences from this sample produce the same CDR3. CDR3 bases: TGCGCCAGCAGTGAAGGCTTCTCCTACGAGCAGTACTTC. Residues: CASSEGFSYEQYF. The V call is TRBV10-1, the J call TRBJ2-7; no clear D gene. V lost 3 bases, J lost 0 bases, and 6 bases lay in between. The CDR3 has 13 residues. Germline-derived CDR1 and CDR2 are WNHNN and SYGVQD (reference sequence).

The J gene is TRBJ2-5, the V gene TRBV7-2, with TRBD2 matching over 9 bases. There are 13 residues in the CDR3. CDR1 is SGHTA, CDR2 FQGNSA, per germline. J was trimmed by 5 bases and V by 4 bases; bases with no gene match: 2. DNA for the CDR3: TGTGCCAGCAGCTGGACTAGCGTGGAGACCCAGTACTTC. It is translated as CASSWTSVETQYF.

The rearrangement joins TRBV6-5 to TRBJ2-2; 7 nucleotides match TRBD2. The V gene end was trimmed by 1 base and the J gene end by 3 bases; junction bases not matched to a gene: 5. Germline CDR1 MNHEY, CDR2 SVGAGI. This CDR3 has 16 residues. In DNA form, the CDR3 reads TGTGCCAGCAGTTACTTTTATCGGGGGGACACCGGGGAGCTGTTTTTT. Protein: CASSYFYRGDTGELFF.

V is TRBV29-1 and J is TRBJ2-7; D unclear. V was pared by 4 bases and J by 1 base, with 8 bases between. Germline assignment: CDR1 SQVTM and CDR2 ANQGSEA. The CDR3 runs to 12 residues. Here the CDR3 reads CSVVRGSYEQYF. CDR3 in DNA: TGCAGCGTTGTAAGAGGTTCCTACGAGCAGTACTTC.

The chain links TRBV27 to TRBJ2-7; D is possibly TRBD1 or TRBD2 (5 bases each). Germline-derived CDR1 and CDR2 are MNHEY and SMNVEV (reference sequence). Trimming removed 8 bases from V and 4 bases from J, with 18 bases in between. The CDR3 is 14 residues long. This chain's CDR3 is CASQNTGTSYEQYF. Here the CDR3 DNA reads TGTGCCAGCCAAAACACCGGGACCTCATACGAGCAGTACTTC.

The rearrangement joins TRBV4-1 to TRBJ2-3, with TRBD2 as a possible D gene (5 bases). V was cut by 4 bases and J by 13 bases, with 12 bases left in between. The germline V gene encodes CDR1 MGHRA and CDR2 YSYEKL. CDR3 length equals 11 residues. The CDR3 DNA sequence: TGCGCCAGCAGCCTTGGACTTAGCAAGTATTTT. Its translation: CASSLGLSKYF.

The genes are TRBV28 and TRBJ2-7; 10 nucleotides agree with TRBD1. Germline V gene sequence: CDR1 MDHEN, CDR2 SYDVKM. The CDR3 spans 16 residues. Unmatched junction bases numbered 10, after V lost 6 bases and J lost 2 bases. CDR3 in DNA: TGTGCCAGCAGGTCTTCCCGGGACAGGGGCCCCTACGAGCAGTACTTC. It is translated as CASRSSRDRGPYEQYF. The full variable domain, with the rest looked up from reference TRBV28 and TRBJ2-7, is DVKVTQSSRYLVKRTGEKVFLECVQDMDHENMFWYRQDPGLGLRLIYFSYDVKMKEKGDIPEGYSVSREKKERFSLILESASTNQTSMYLCASRSSRDRGPYEQYFGPGTRLTVT.